This passage covers 25 T cell receptor beta chains from one sample sequenced in a study of a mutant IDH1 vaccine in newly diagnosed glioma. The repertoire was sequenced with immunoSEQ multiplex PCR; TCRdb's copy has only in-frame clones and lacks some. The repertoire holds more than 55,000 clones, roughly 84% seen once, with about 4.2% in the top ten. As to time point: week 35, safety follow-up. Doses of 300 ug of mutant IDH1 20-mer peptide were given with topical imiquimod. Their specific antigens are unknown. Specimen: PBMCs, collected from a glioma patient whose treatment included an IDH1 peptide vaccine. These receptors were obtained from a young man with glioma.

V gene TRBV30 combines with J gene TRBJ1-6; D call uncertain. Trimming removed 3 bases at V and 10 bases at J, with 16 bases between. Looked up from germline, CDR1 is GTSNPN and CDR2 is SVGIG (reference sequence). The CDR3 spans 14 residues. Written as DNA, the CDR3 is TGTGCCTGGAGGGTTGAGCAGCGGAAATCACCCCTCCACTTT. This codes for CAWRVEQRKSPLHF.

This clone turned up a few times. This chain joins TRBV7-9 and TRBJ2-7; D is undetermined. This CDR3 has 14 amino acids. The germline V gene encodes CDR1 SEHNR and CDR2 FQNEAQ (reference sequence). The V and J ends lost 5 bases and 1 base respectively, with 12 bases between them. The CDR3 DNA reads TGTGCCAGCAGCCATATACAATTTTCCTACGAGCAGTACTTC. Translation: CASSHIQFSYEQYF.

This chain connects TRBV5-5 to TRBJ2-7; D is tentatively TRBD1 or TRBD2 (5 bases each). The CDR3 is 15 residues long. The germline V gene encodes CDR1 SGHKS and CDR2 YYEKEE (reference sequence). Trimming removed 3 bases from V and 5 bases from J, with 18 bases in between. CDR3 sequence (DNA): TGTGCCAGCAGCTCTGGGACGATCTCGCCCAACGAGCAGTACTTC. The encoded protein is CASSSGTISPNEQYF.

This rearrangement joins TRBV15 to TRBJ2-5; perhaps TRBD2 as D (6 bases). V lost 1 base and J 5 bases, leaving 11 bases between the germline ends. The CDR3 length is 14 residues. Germline V gives CDR1 LNHNV, CDR2 YYDKDF (reference sequence). CDR3 residues: CATSRAGLDETQYF. CDR3 DNA sequence: TGTGCCACCAGCAGAGCGGGACTCGACGAGACCCAGTACTTC.

This clone was observed once. The CDR3 coding sequence is TGTGCCAGCACCCCAGCCCTTCCGGGCACCGGGGAGCTGTTTTTT. As protein: CASTPALPGTGELFF. The chain has TRBV7-6 and TRBJ2-2; D gene unclear. V shed 7 bases and J shed 4 bases, with 16 bases lying between them. Germline V gene lookup returns CDR1 SGHVS and CDR2 FNYEAQ. The CDR3 covers 15 residues.

The CDR3 DNA reads TGTGCCAGCACATGGACAGGGCGAGATACGCAGTATTTT. Translated, it gives CASTWTGRDTQYF. V is TRBV2 and J is TRBJ2-3; 8 positions match TRBD1. The CDR3 is 13 residues long. CDR1 and CDR2 from the germline V gene are SNHLY and FYNNEI. The J segment lost 5 bases and the V segment lost 7 bases, leaving 5 bases of the junction unmatched.

This clone has just a few counts. The chain uses TRBV2 and TRBJ1-1, with TRBD1 identical over 7 bases. This CDR3 is built from 15 residues. V was pared by 1 base and J by 5 bases, with 7 bases of the junction left unmatched. Per germline, CDR1 SNHLY and CDR2 FYNNEI. CDR3 loop: CASSEEARGYTEAFF. The CDR3 nucleotides read TGTGCCAGCAGTGAAGAGGCCAGGGGGTATACTGAAGCTTTCTTT.

The rearrangement joins TRBV7-6 to TRBJ2-3, with TRBD2 matching 8 bases. The J segment lost 0 bases and the V segment lost 2 bases, leaving 10 bases of the junction unmatched. Germline CDR1 reads SGHVS; CDR2 reads FNYEAQ. The length of the CDR3 is 18 residues. The CDR3 DNA sequence: TGTGCCAGCAGCTTATCTCCCGCCAGCGGGGGTAGCACAGATACGCAGTATTTT. This encodes CASSLSPASGGSTDTQYF.

The J gene is TRBJ1-1, the V gene TRBV5-4, with 7 bases aligning to TRBD1. V trimming: 2 bases; J trimming: 11 bases; junction bases outside the gene matches: 12. The CDR3 consists of 14 residues. The germline CDR1 and CDR2 sequences are SGHNT and YYREEE (reference sequence). CDR3 protein: CASSLQGSAPRAFF. CDR3 nucleotide sequence: TGTGCCAGCAGCTTACAGGGGAGTGCCCCCCGCGCTTTCTTT.

The chain combines TRBV21-1 with TRBJ2-3; TRBD2, as called in the table, went unchecked against the DNA. TRBV21-1 is reported as a pseudogene. This CDR3 has 19 amino acids. The CDR3 region has the DNA TGTGCCAGCAGCAAGTGTGGGCCCACTAGCGGGGGGGCTGTAGATACGCAGTATTTT. Translating it yields CASSKCGPTSGGAVDTQYF.

The rearrangement joins TRBV6-5 to TRBJ2-3; a possible D gene is TRBD1 (6 bases). Germline loops: CDR1 MNHEY, CDR2 SVGAGI. Trimming removed 4 bases at V and 4 bases at J, with 12 bases between. This CDR3 is 14 amino acids long. DNA for the CDR3: TGTGCCAGCAGTTCTACAGGGCAAGCAGATACGCAGTATTTT. It is translated as CASSSTGQADTQYF.

V usage is TRBV5-1 and J usage is TRBJ2-7; 9 positions match TRBD1. This CDR3 comprises 15 residues. Losses at the gene ends were 0 bases for V and 3 bases for J; bases not matched to a gene: 4. Germline values: CDR1 SGHRS, CDR2 YFSETQ. CDR3 region: CASSLGGQGIYEQYF. The CDR3 bases are TGCGCCAGCAGCTTGGGGGGACAGGGCATCTACGAGCAGTACTTC.

J is TRBJ2-1 and V is TRBV19; the D gene is possibly TRBD1 (6 bases). The V and J ends lost 5 bases and 2 bases respectively, with 16 bases between them. The CDR3 is 16 amino acids. Germline loops: CDR1 LNHDA, CDR2 SQIVND (reference sequence). CDR3 DNA: TGTGCCAGTAGTTCGGAATCCGGGACAACCTACAATGAGCAGTTCTTC. Translated: CASSSESGTTYNEQFF.

The gene calls are TRBV6-6 and TRBJ2-7; 9 bases are a match to TRBD1. The J segment lost 2 bases and the V segment lost 2 bases, leaving 4 bases of the junction unmatched. The CDR3 runs 15 residues. Per the germline V gene, CDR1 is MNHNY and CDR2 is SVGAGI (reference sequence). The CDR3 region is CASSYGGTGTYEQYF. CDR3 nucleotides: TGTGCCAGCAGTTACGGCGGGACAGGGACCTACGAGCAGTACTTC.

This clone was detected only once. This chain links TRBV10-3 with TRBJ1-1; D gene unclear. Germline V gene sequence: CDR1 ENHRY, CDR2 SYGVKD. Trimming cost V 6 bases and J 6 bases, with 14 bases left between them. This CDR3 has 13 residues. CDR3 loop: CAISGRVSAEAFF. Here the CDR3 DNA reads TGTGCCATCAGCGGACGGGTCAGCGCTGAAGCTTTCTTT.

The V call is TRBV5-5, the J call TRBJ2-7; TRBD2 agrees at 9 bases. V lost 2 bases and J lost 2; bases outside the gene matches: 5. CDR1 and CDR2 (germline): SGHKS, YYEKEE (reference sequence). This CDR3 has 15 residues. CDR3 nucleotides: TGTGCCAGCAGCTTAGCGGGGGGCGTCACCTACGAGCAGTACTTC. Translating gives CASSLAGGVTYEQYF.

This chain uses TRBV11-2 with TRBJ1-6; 7 bases line up with TRBD1. CDR1 and CDR2 from the germline V gene are SGHAT and FQNNGV. The CDR3 sequence is 18 residues long. Unmatched junction bases numbered 12, after V lost 5 bases and J lost 2 bases. CDR3 DNA sequence: TGTGCCAGCAGCCAAGACAGGGTTCTTAACCCCTATAATTCACCCCTCCACTTT. This gives the protein CASSQDRVLNPYNSPLHF.

This chain joins TRBV18 and TRBJ1-4; D unclear. The CDR3 is made up of 16 amino acids. CDR1 KGHSH and CDR2 LQKENI come from the germline V gene. Trimming took off 1 base at V and 0 bases at J, with 9 bases between the two ends. Here the CDR3 reads CASSPRGRTTNEKLFF. The CDR3, as DNA: TGTGCCAGCTCACCACGTGGTAGGACAACTAATGAAAAACTGTTTTTT. Drawing the rest from reference TRBV18 and TRBJ1-4, the complete variable domain is NAGVMQNPRHLVRRRGQEARLRCSPMKGHSHVYWYRQLPEEGLKFMVYLQKENIIDESGMPKERFSAEFPKEGPSILRIQQVVRGDSAAYFCASSPRGRTTNEKLFFGSGTQLSVL.

The CDR3 region has the DNA TGTGCCACCAGCAGAGAGCATAGCGATCCGCGGAGGCGTACGCAGTATTTT. Translating gives CATSREHSDPRRRTQYF. V and J are TRBV15 and TRBJ2-3, with D possibly TRBD2 on 5 matching bases. CDR1 LNHNV and CDR2 YYDKDF come from the germline V gene (reference sequence). CDR3 size: 17 residues. The V gene lost 0 bases and the J gene lost 8 bases, with 21 bases spanning the gap. Based on the CDR3 plus reference TRBV15 and TRBJ2-3, the full variable domain is DAMVIQNPRYQVTQFGKPVTLSCSQTLNHNVMYWYQQKSSQAPKLLFHYYDKDFNNEADTPDNFQSRRPNTSFCFLDIRSPGLGDTAMYLCATSREHSDPRRRTQYFGPGTRLTVL.

The rearrangement uses TRBV19 and TRBJ1-1, with a possible D match to TRBD1 (6 bases). The CDR3 extends over 14 amino acids. CDR1 and CDR2 from the germline V gene are LNHDA and SQIVND (reference sequence). V was cut by 4 bases and J by 7 bases, with 16 bases left in between. This CDR3 reads CASSTTGTSYEAFF. DNA of the CDR3: TGTGCCAGTAGTACAACCGGGACAAGTTATGAAGCTTTCTTT.

This chain links TRBV9 with TRBJ2-2; D is ambiguous. V lost 2 bases and J lost 0, with 2 bases in between. Looked up from germline, CDR1 is SGDLS and CDR2 is YYNGEE. The CDR3 has 13 residues. The CDR3 sequence: CASSVTNTGELFF. In DNA form, the CDR3 reads TGTGCCAGCAGCGTCACGAACACCGGGGAGCTGTTTTTT.

V usage is TRBV2 and J usage is TRBJ1-2; possibly TRBD1 for D (5 bases). This CDR3 comprises 14 residues. The V gene's germline CDR1 is SNHLY and CDR2 FYNNEI. Trimming removed 4 bases from V and 4 bases from J, with 13 bases in between. This CDR3 is CASSAQQGLYGYTF. CDR3 DNA sequence: TGTGCCAGCAGTGCCCAGCAGGGCCTCTATGGCTACACCTTC.

In this sample, this clone turned up a few times. The chain uses TRBV12-5 and TRBJ1-1; 9 bases are shared with TRBD1. The V gene's germline CDR1 is LGHNT and CDR2 FRNRAP. Unmatched junction bases numbered 7, after V lost 5 bases and J lost 6 bases. This CDR3 is built from 14 residues. This CDR3 is CASGLRDRAPEAFF. The CDR3 bases are TGTGCTAGTGGTCTGCGGGACAGGGCCCCTGAAGCTTTCTTT. Variable domain in full (rest from reference TRBV12-5 and TRBJ1-1): DARVTQTPRHKVTEMGQEVTMRCQPILGHNTVFWYRQTMMQGLELLAYFRNRAPLDDSGMPKDRFSAEMPDATLATLKIQPSEPRDSAVYFCASGLRDRAPEAFFGQGTRLTVV.

The V gene is TRBV4-1, the J gene TRBJ2-1; 7 positions agree with TRBD1. This CDR3 comprises 16 residues. CDR1 and CDR2 (germline): MGHRA, YSYEKL. V shed 2 bases, J shed 0 bases, and the junction held 4 bases outside the gene matches. The CDR3 DNA is TGCGCCAGCAGCCAAACCGACAGGGTCTCCTACAATGAGCAGTTCTTC. Translation: CASSQTDRVSYNEQFF.

The gene calls are TRBV9 and TRBJ2-7; D might be TRBD1 or TRBD2, each matching 5 bases. Trimming took off 2 bases at V and 0 bases at J, with 12 bases between the two ends. From germline, CDR1 is SGDLS and CDR2 YYNGEE. This CDR3 region has 15 residues. Written as DNA, the CDR3 is TGTGCCAGCAGCGTGGGCGTAGGGACCTCCTACGAGCAGTACTTC. Residues: CASSVGVGTSYEQYF.